The T cell receptor (beta chain) under discussion was sequenced for a study of spatial heterogeneity in lung cancer. Time point indicated: blood at routine non-recurrence follow-up after resection. The presence of a unique molecular identifier marked each TCR cDNA molecule. A single record per CDR3 protein comes from TCRdb applying MiXCR to the 5' RACE reads. The repertoire has about 45,000 distinct CDR3 sequences, approximately 24% of them found once; the top ten carry 7% to 7.5%. Trimming took 4 bases from V and 9 from J; bases not matched to a gene: 16. CDR1 and CDR2 (germline): SGHRS, YFSETQ. The CDR3 is made up of 16 amino acids.

The sample in question was PBMCs, obtained at follow-up. The clonotype originates from a female donor with early-stage non-small cell lung cancer. This chain joins TRBV5-1 and TRBJ2-1; 7 nucleotides align to TRBD2. The CDR3 DNA sequence: TGCGCCAGCAGCCTTCAGGGAGGGAGGGCTCGTACTGAGCAGTTCTTC. Translation: CASSLQGGRARTEQFF.